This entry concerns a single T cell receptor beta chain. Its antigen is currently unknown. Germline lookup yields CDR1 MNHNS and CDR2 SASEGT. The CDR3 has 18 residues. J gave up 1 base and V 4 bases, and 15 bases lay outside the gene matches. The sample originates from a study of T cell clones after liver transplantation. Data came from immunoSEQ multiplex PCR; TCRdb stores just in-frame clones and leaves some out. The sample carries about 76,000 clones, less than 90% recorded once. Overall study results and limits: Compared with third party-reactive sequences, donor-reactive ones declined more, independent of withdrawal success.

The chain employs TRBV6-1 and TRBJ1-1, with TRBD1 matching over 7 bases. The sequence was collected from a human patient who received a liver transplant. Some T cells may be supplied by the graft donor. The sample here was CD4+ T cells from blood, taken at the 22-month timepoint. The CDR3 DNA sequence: TGTGCCAGCAGTGTCTACGACAGGGTTATCGTCTCGAACACTGAAGCTTTCTTT. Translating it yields CASSVYDRVIVSNTEAFF.